This T cell receptor (beta chain) was sequenced for a study of neurological immune-mediated disorders. The unsorted libraries originated from 2 million PBMCs that had been stored at -80 C. Germline loops: CDR1 SQVTM, CDR2 ANQGSEA. The J segment lost 5 bases and the V segment lost 8 bases, leaving 9 bases of the junction unmatched. CDR3 size: 14 residues. One entry per CDR3 protein, called by TCRdb with MiXCR from the 5' RACE reads. The sample comprises 30,000 or so distinct CDR3 sequences, roughly 15% of which are singletons, and 25% to 30% rests with the top ten. The sequenced sample consisted of PBMCs. The TCR was taken from a man aged 70 or older in good health. The rearrangement uses TRBV29-1 and TRBJ2-1; 10 nucleotides agree with TRBD2. The CDR3 coding sequence is TGCAGCCTAAGGACTAGCGGAATTAACAATGAGCAGTTCTTC. Protein product: CSLRTSGINNEQFF.